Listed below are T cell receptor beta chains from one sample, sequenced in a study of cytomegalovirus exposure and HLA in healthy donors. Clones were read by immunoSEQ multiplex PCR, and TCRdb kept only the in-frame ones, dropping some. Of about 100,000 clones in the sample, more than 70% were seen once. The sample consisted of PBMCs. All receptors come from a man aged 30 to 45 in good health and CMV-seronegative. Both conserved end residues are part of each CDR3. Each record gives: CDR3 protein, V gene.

CDR3aa: CASSSERGGEQFF; v_gene: TRBV7-3
CDR3aa: CASSTLQGLSTDTQYF; v_gene: TRBV9
CDR3aa: CAWIRGTFYGYTF; v_gene: TRBV30
CDR3aa: CASSLKEQNTEAFF; v_gene: TRBV7-9
CDR3aa: CASSGLGLVEQFF; v_gene: TRBV28
CDR3aa: CASSRGGPSYEQYF; v_gene: TRBV19
CDR3aa: CSVSLAGLRAYEQYF; v_gene: TRBV29-1
CDR3aa: CASSLWSGDMNTEAFF; v_gene: TRBV27
CDR3aa: CASSLVVDNEQFF; v_gene: TRBV11-2
CDR3aa: CAWGAPYEQYF; v_gene: TRBV30
CDR3aa: CASSDGALKQGQYF; v_gene: TRBV25-1
CDR3aa: CASSPGGYEQYF; v_gene: TRBV14
CDR3aa: CASTVVLGTEAFF; v_gene: TRBV6-6
CDR3aa: CASGQGEPNEQFF; v_gene: TRBV7-2
CDR3aa: CASRPTSHEQFF; v_gene: TRBV6-5
CDR3aa: CASSQGLRQRGAGETQYF; v_gene: TRBV4-2
CDR3aa: CASTEEGWNEQFF; v_gene: TRBV6-5
CDR3aa: CASSRRDRCNQPQHF; v_gene: TRBV21-1
CDR3aa: CASSLGQTGGETQYF; v_gene: TRBV5-6
CDR3aa: CAWSVRRFTDTQYF; v_gene: TRBV30
CDR3aa: CASSPGGLAGGRSEQFF; v_gene: TRBV5-4
CDR3aa: CASSLLGSGSVEQYF; v_gene: TRBV5-4
CDR3aa: CASSPDTQETQYF; v_gene: TRBV28
CDR3aa: CSAGGTGELFF; v_gene: TRBV20-1
CDR3aa: CSVDGGRGQPQHF; v_gene: TRBV29-1
CDR3aa: CATSRDLGEVSGGYTF; v_gene: TRBV15
CDR3aa: CATSRDTVTQYF; v_gene: TRBV15
CDR3aa: CASSFQGVGTEAFF; v_gene: TRBV6-5
CDR3aa: CASSLWGGPTEAFF; v_gene: TRBV27
CDR3aa: CASNDRGDTGELFF; v_gene: TRBV19
CDR3aa: CAISELTSGTGELFF; v_gene: TRBV10-3
CDR3aa: CASSLRLAEETQYF; v_gene: TRBV5-4
CDR3aa: CASSESSGEQYF; v_gene: TRBV25-1
CDR3aa: CASRQTGVETQYF; v_gene: TRBV5-8
CDR3aa: CASSLLDRGQNSPLHF; v_gene: TRBV27
CDR3aa: CAIGQGYEQYF; v_gene: TRBV10-3
CDR3aa: CASSPLSPQGNTEAFF; v_gene: TRBV27
CDR3aa: CVSRVGTVSNQPQHF; v_gene: TRBV28
CDR3aa: CASSPGLGSSYEQYF; v_gene: TRBV5-6
CDR3aa: CASTDIGQGYNQPQHF; v_gene: TRBV28
CDR3aa: CASRLSSGANVLTF; v_gene: TRBV6-1
CDR3aa: CASSPLSAGEPYLNYGYTF; v_gene: TRBV28
CDR3aa: CASSLGQVVETQYF; v_gene: TRBV28
CDR3aa: CAISESTSGRDGELFF; v_gene: TRBV10-3
CDR3aa: CATRTGEKLFF; v_gene: TRBV28
CDR3aa: CASRMDREKLFF; v_gene: TRBV19
CDR3aa: CASSPGTSGRNNEQFF; v_gene: TRBV4-3
CDR3aa: CASSTGSYEQYF; v_gene: TRBV5-1
CDR3aa: CASSQEEGIGSTEAFF; v_gene: TRBV4-1